The clone carrying this TCR beta chain was detected a few times. From germline, CDR1 is MNHNS and CDR2 SASEGT. The CDR3 length is 13 residues. Trimming took 6 bases from V and 3 from J, leaving 11 bases between them. TCR sequencing used cDNA made by reverse transcription of extracted RNA. Method: immunoSEQ multiplex PCR; TCRdb's copy keeps in-frame clones and lacks some. Of roughly 250,000 clones in the sample, over 45% were seen once. Described treatment: oral pan-JAK inhibitor, 5-10 mg twice daily. The sample comes from a study of CD8+ T cells in alopecia areata. The V call is TRBV6-1, the J call TRBJ1-1; possibly TRBD1 for D (5 bases). This sequence originates from a human donor with alopecia areata. The specimen comprised CD4+ T cells sorted from blood, sampled at week 52, from a patient treated with tofacitinib. The CDR3 loop is CASRKQDYTEAFF. For the CDR3, the DNA is TGTGCCAGCAGAAAACAGGACTACACTGAAGCTTTCTTT.